This TCR beta chain derives from a study of T cell responses to AZD1222 COVID-19 vaccine. Study-level results: Increases in Spike-specific TCR breadth and depth were seen after two AZD1222 doses. Unmutated variant regions reportedly attract nearly half of all spike-specific TCRs.

On this clone itself: Its antigen remains unidentified.

TCRdb's copy holds only in-frame clones and misses some; the assay was immunoSEQ multiplex PCR. The table has 67,000 or so clones, around 83% seen once. Germline-derived CDR1 and CDR2 are LNHDA and SQIVND (reference sequence). This CDR3 is 14 amino acids long. V was clipped by 7 bases and J by 0 bases, with 10 bases between them. The chain couples TRBV19 to TRBJ1-3; D unclear. The sequenced sample was peripheral blood, obtained on day 0 of AZD1222 vaccination. The sequence was obtained from an adult in good health. CDR3 in DNA: TGTGCCAGTACCAGGATGAACTCTGGAAACACCATATATTTT. Encoded protein: CASTRMNSGNTIYF. Based on the CDR3 plus reference TRBV19 and TRBJ1-3, the full variable domain is DGGITQSPKYLFRKEGQNVTLSCEQNLNHDAMYWYRQDPGQGLRLIYYSQIVNDFQKGDIAEGYSVSREKKESFPLTVTSAQKNPTAFYLCASTRMNSGNTIYFGEGSWLTVV.